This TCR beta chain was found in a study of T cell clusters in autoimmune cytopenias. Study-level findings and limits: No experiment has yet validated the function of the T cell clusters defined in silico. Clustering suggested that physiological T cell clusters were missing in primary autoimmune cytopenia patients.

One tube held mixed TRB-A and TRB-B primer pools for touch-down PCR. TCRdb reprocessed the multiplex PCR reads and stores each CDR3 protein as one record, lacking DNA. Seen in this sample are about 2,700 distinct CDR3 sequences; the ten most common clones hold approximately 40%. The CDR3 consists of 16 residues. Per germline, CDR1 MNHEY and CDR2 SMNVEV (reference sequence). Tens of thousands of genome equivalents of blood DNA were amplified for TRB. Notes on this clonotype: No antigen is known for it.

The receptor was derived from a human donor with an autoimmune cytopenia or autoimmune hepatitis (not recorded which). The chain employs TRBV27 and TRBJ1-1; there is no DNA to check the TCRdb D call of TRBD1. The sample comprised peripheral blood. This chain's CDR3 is CASRVGQGLMNTEAFF.